This TCR beta chain is drawn from a study of regulatory T cells in long-lasting Graves disease. Described time point: persistent/refractory GD, antithyroid drugs over 5 years with positive TRAb. With RNA extracted from PBMCs as input, the TCR library was made. This clonotype was detected only a few times. Antigen unknown. Libraries of TCR beta came from iRepertoire HTBI primers plus Arm-PCR of CDR3 regions. Each CDR3 protein is one row after TCRdb ran MiXCR on the multiplex PCR reads. The sample records around 460,000 distinct CDR3 sequences, about 22% being singletons. Study-level results: The study found TRBV28, TRBJ1-2 and TRBJ2-5 favored in persistent disease.

The germline V and J ends were trimmed by 6 bases and 9 bases, with 18 bases remaining between them. Germline loops: CDR1 MRHNA, CDR2 SNTAGT. CDR3 length: 14 residues. The rearrangement links TRBV6-4 to TRBJ2-4; weak D call: TRBD1 (7 bases). The receptor was derived from a female donor with Graves disease. The sequences come from peripheral blood mononuclear cells (PBMCs), collected when the disease was refractory, from a patient treated with antithyroid drugs. CDR3 sequence: CASSAVQGGSIQYF. In nucleotides, the CDR3 is TGTGCCAGCAGCGCAGTCCAGGGGGGCAGCATTCAGTACTTC.